Here is one TCR beta chain with its context. The method was immunoSEQ multiplex PCR; TCRdb's version includes in-frame clones alone and lacks a portion of them. The top ten clones hold roughly 8.4% of a sample with 150,000 to 200,000 clones, just under 95% of them seen once. The record originates from a study of control samples from healthy donors and cancer patients. The CDR3 totals 16 residues. CDR1 KGHSH and CDR2 LQKENI come from the germline V gene. V gave up 3 bases and J gave up 2 bases, with 13 bases separating them. The TCR comes from a woman in her forties in good health. The chain carries TRBV18 and TRBJ1-4; D might be TRBD1 (5 bases). The sample taken for sequencing was blood. CDR3 DNA sequence: TGTGCCAGCTCACCCCAAAGACAGAGCACTAATGAAAAACTGTTTTTT. Translated, it gives CASSPQRQSTNEKLFF.